Presented here are 4 T cell receptor beta chains from one specimen sequenced in a study of radiotherapy plus CTLA-4 blockade in lung cancer. Clones were read by immunoSEQ multiplex PCR, and TCRdb kept only the in-frame ones, dropping some. The sample yields 52,000 or so clones, approximately 80% seen once. Sequencing used peripheral blood, obtained from a patient treated with radiotherapy plus ipilimumab. The receptors originated from a human donor with non-small cell lung cancer who had a partial response to radiotherapy plus ipilimumab.

The chain has TRBV5-4 and TRBJ1-1; unclear D gene. V dropped 1 base and J dropped 2 bases, with 3 bases sitting between them. From germline, CDR1 is SGHNT and CDR2 YYREEE (reference sequence). The CDR3 is 12 amino acids. For the CDR3, the DNA is TGTGCCAGCAGCTTGCCTAACACTGAAGCTTTCTTT. Translated: CASSLPNTEAFF.

The J gene is TRBJ1-1, the V gene TRBV12-5; D is unresolved. Germline CDR1 and CDR2: LGHNT and FRNRAP. The CDR3 has 14 amino acids. V shed 2 bases and J shed 2 bases, with 9 bases lying between them. For the CDR3, the DNA is TGTGCTAGTGGTTTGATGACGGGAAACACTGAAGCTTTCTTT. This sequence encodes CASGLMTGNTEAFF. Drawing the rest from reference TRBV12-5 and TRBJ1-1, the complete variable domain is DARVTQTPRHKVTEMGQEVTMRCQPILGHNTVFWYRQTMMQGLELLAYFRNRAPLDDSGMPKDRFSAEMPDATLATLKIQPSEPRDSAVYFCASGLMTGNTEAFFGQGTRLTVV.

The CDR3 DNA sequence: TGCGCCAGCAGCTCACTACTAGGGTTGAACACCGGGGAGCTGTTTTTT. It is translated as CASSSLLGLNTGELFF. The genes are TRBV5-1 and TRBJ2-2; D is possibly TRBD2 (5 bases). V lost 3 bases and J 1 base, leaving 13 bases between the germline ends. This CDR3 spans 16 amino acids. Germline CDR1 is SGHRS and CDR2 is YFSETQ.

The chain combines TRBV9 with TRBJ2-4, with 16 bases aligning to TRBD2. CDR1 is SGDLS, CDR2 YYNGEE, per germline. Germline trimming cut 3 bases from V and 3 bases from J; bases unmatched to any gene: 9. The CDR3 sequence is 19 residues long. CDR3 sequence (DNA): TGTGCCAGCAGCGCCTCCGGGACTAGCGGGGGGGTTGGCAAAAACATTCAGTACTTC. Protein sequence: CASSASGTSGGVGKNIQYF.